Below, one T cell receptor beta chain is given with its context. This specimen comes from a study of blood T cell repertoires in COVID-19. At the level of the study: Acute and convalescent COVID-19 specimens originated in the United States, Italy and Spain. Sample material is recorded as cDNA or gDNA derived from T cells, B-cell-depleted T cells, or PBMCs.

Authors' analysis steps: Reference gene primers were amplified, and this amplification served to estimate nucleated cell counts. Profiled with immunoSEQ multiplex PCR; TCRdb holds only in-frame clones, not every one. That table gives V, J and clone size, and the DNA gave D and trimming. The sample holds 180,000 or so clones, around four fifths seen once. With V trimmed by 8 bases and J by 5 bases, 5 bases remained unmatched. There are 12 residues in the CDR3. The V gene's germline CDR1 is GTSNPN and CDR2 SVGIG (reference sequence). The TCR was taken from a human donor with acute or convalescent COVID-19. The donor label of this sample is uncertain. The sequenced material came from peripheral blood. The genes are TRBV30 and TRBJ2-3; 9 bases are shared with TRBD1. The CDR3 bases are TGTGCCCTACAGGGGGCTGAAGATACGCAGTATTTT. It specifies CALQGAEDTQYF. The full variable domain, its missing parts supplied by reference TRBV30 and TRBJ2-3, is SQTIHQWPATLVQPVGSPLSLECTVEGTSNPNLYWYRQAAGRGLQLLFYSVGIGQISSEVPQNLSASRPQDRQFILSSKKLLLSDSGFYLCALQGAEDTQYFGPGTRLTVL.